The 9 T cell receptor beta chains in this list originate from one sample, sequenced in a study of T cells in Graves' hyperthyroidism and ophthalmopathy. RNA transcripts yielded amplified TCR beta CDR3 regions. The primer set for the first-round RT-PCR of the TCR CDR3 was HTBI. One entry per CDR3 protein results from TCRdb running MiXCR on the multiplex PCR reads. Of 400,000 to 550,000 distinct CDR3 sequences listed, 14% were seen once; the top ten hold around a sixth. The material sequenced was blood. The source of these receptors is a woman aged 18-29 years with Graves' hyperthyroidism.

This clonotype was recorded many times. The V call is TRBV10-2, the J call TRBJ2-7, with 8 nucleotides matching TRBD1. Germline values: CDR1 WSHSY, CDR2 SAAADI. The V gene end was trimmed by 6 bases and the J gene end by 2 bases; junction bases not matched to a gene: 3. The CDR3 consists of 13 residues. Here the CDR3 reads CASSRTGPYEQYV. In nucleotides, the CDR3 is TGCGCCAGCAGCAGGACAGGGCCCTACGAGCAGTACGTC.

Details on this clonotype: Given a much more abundant clone one base away, this may be a read error. The chain has TRBV29-1 and TRBJ1-2, with TRBD1 matching 11 bases. The CDR3 totals 17 residues. Germline loops: CDR1 SQVTM, CDR2 ANQGSEA. The trim removed 1 base at V and 4 bases at J, leaving 11 bases unmatched. The chain's CDR3 is CSVEGPGTGGISYGYTF. CDR3 nucleotide sequence: TGCAGCGTTGAAGGTCCCGGGACAGGGGGGATTAGCTATGGCTACACCTTC.

This clonotype was observed many times. This chain links TRBV20-1 with TRBJ2-1; perhaps TRBD2 as D (5 bases). CDR1 DFQATT and CDR2 SNEGSKA come from the germline V gene (reference sequence). The CDR3 contains 14 residues. The V gene lost 3 bases and the J gene lost 7 bases, with 16 bases spanning the gap. This CDR3 reads CSASGGLARNEQFF. CDR3 nucleotides: TGCAGTGCTAGCGGAGGCTTAGCTCGTAATGAGCAGTTCTTC.

The table lists this clonotype with many counts. The chain uses TRBV12-3 or TRBV12-4 and TRBJ2-3; TRBD2 matches at 10 bases. The CDR3 has 14 amino acids. Trimming took 5 bases from V and 5 from J; bases not matched to a gene: 4. CDR3 nucleotide sequence: TGTGCCAGCAGTCGACTAGCGGGTCTAGATACGCAGTATTTT. This encodes CASSRLAGLDTQYF.

This clonotype occurred many times. The rearrangement uses TRBV2 and TRBJ1-1, with D possibly TRBD1 on 6 matching bases. The CDR3 extends over 13 amino acids. The V and J ends lost 3 bases and 4 bases respectively, with 9 bases between them. Looked up from germline, CDR1 is SNHLY and CDR2 is FYNNEI. The chain's CDR3 is CASSDQGSTEAFF. CDR3 DNA: TGTGCCAGCAGTGATCAGGGGTCCACTGAAGCTTTCTTT.

This rearrangement joins TRBV30 to TRBJ1-1; D call uncertain. CDR1 and CDR2 (germline): GTSNPN, SVGIG (reference sequence). The germline V and J ends were trimmed by 6 bases and 8 bases, with 10 bases remaining between them. The CDR3 runs to 10 residues. CDR3 residues: CACLLGEAFF. For the CDR3, the DNA is TGTGCCTGCCTGCTAGGGGAAGCTTTCTTT.

The sample holds many counts of this clonotype. The gene calls are TRBV7-8 and TRBJ1-2; 7 bases are shared with TRBD1. This CDR3 contains 15 residues. From germline, CDR1 is SGHVS and CDR2 FQNEAQ. The trim removed 4 bases at V and 4 bases at J, leaving 9 bases unmatched. DNA of the CDR3: TGTGCCAGCAGCTCTCCCCCCCGACAGGGCTATGGCTACACCTTC. This encodes CASSSPPRQGYGYTF.

This clonotype was detected many times. V gene TRBV4-1 combines with J gene TRBJ2-4; D is unresolved. Per the germline V gene, CDR1 is MGHRA and CDR2 is YSYEKL. Trimming left V 0 bases short and J 5 bases short, with 8 bases between. The CDR3 is made up of 14 amino acids. The CDR3 DNA reads as TGCGCCAGCAGCCAAGAGGACGGTGAAAACATTCAGTACTTC. It translates to CASSQEDGENIQYF.

This clonotype came up many times. The V call is TRBV18, the J call TRBJ1-5, with TRBD1 as a possible D gene (6 bases). V lost 6 bases to trimming and J lost 7 bases, with 19 bases between them. In germline, CDR1 is KGHSH, CDR2 LQKENI. This CDR3 region has 15 residues. This CDR3 is CASSPNREGGQPQHF. The DNA of the CDR3 is TGTGCCAGCTCGCCCAACAGGGAGGGGGGACAGCCCCAGCATTTT. Drawing the rest from reference TRBV18 and TRBJ1-5, the complete variable domain is NAGVMQNPRHLVRRRGQEARLRCSPMKGHSHVYWYRQLPEEGLKFMVYLQKENIIDESGMPKERFSAEFPKEGPSILRIQQVVRGDSAAYFCASSPNREGGQPQHFGDGTRLSIL.